These 14 T cell receptor beta chains originate from one sample sequenced in a study of T cells in Graves' hyperthyroidism and ophthalmopathy. From RNA transcripts, TCR beta CDR3 regions were amplified. The TCR CDR3 was amplified in a first-round RT-PCR using the HTBI primer set. TCRdb fed the multiplex PCR reads into MiXCR, producing one record per CDR3 protein. The profile covers hundreds of thousands of distinct CDR3 sequences, with about 15% appearing a single time and approximately 32% taken by the ten largest. Sequencing was done on a sample of blood. These receptors originate from a woman aged 25 to 45 with Graves' hyperthyroidism.

This sequence joins TRBV9 and TRBJ1-1; D gene unclear. V was trimmed by 5 bases and J by 4 bases, leaving 12 bases between them. This CDR3 region has 13 residues. Germline V gene data show CDR1 as SGDLS and CDR2 as YYNGEE. This CDR3 is CASSQRQATEAFF. CDR3 nucleotides: TGTGCCAGCAGTCAACGGCAGGCCACTGAAGCTTTCTTT.

The J gene is TRBJ1-5, the V gene TRBV27; D not certain. Germline V lookup: CDR1 MNHEY, CDR2 SMNVEV (reference sequence). The germline V and J ends were trimmed by 6 bases and 0 bases, with 12 bases remaining between them. CDR3 length: 15 amino acids. CDR3 nucleotide sequence: TGTGCCAGCAGCTCGGGGTTGGGTAGCAATCAGCCCCAGCATTTT. As protein: CASSSGLGSNQPQHF.

This clonotype was seen ten or more times. V gene TRBV24-1 combines with J gene TRBJ2-5; 7 bases match TRBD1. This CDR3 spans 16 amino acids. Unmatched junction bases numbered 12, after V lost 4 bases and J lost 5 bases. CDR1 is KGHDR and CDR2 is SFDVKD in the germline V gene. The CDR3 DNA reads as TGTGCCACCAGTGACCGCCGACAGGGCGTGGAGGAGACCCAGTACTTC. Residues: CATSDRRQGVEETQYF.

This clonotype was counted only a few times. This chain links TRBV10-3 with TRBJ2-1; tentative D call: TRBD1 (8 bases). The CDR3 totals 14 residues. From germline, CDR1 is ENHRY and CDR2 SYGVKD. V was shortened by 6 bases and J by 8 bases, with 17 bases between the two germline ends. CDR3 DNA sequence: TGTGCCATCAGGGCAACAGGGGGGGGCGATGAGCAGTTCTTC. This sequence encodes CAIRATGGGDEQFF.

This clonotype was observed many times. The J gene is TRBJ2-1, the V gene TRBV18; the D gene is possibly TRBD2 (6 bases). The germline V gene has CDR1 KGHSH and CDR2 LQKENI. V was cut by 2 bases and J by 2 bases, with 10 bases left in between. The CDR3 spans 15 residues. The CDR3 loop reads CASSPGWGAYNEQFF. CDR3 bases: TGTGCCAGCTCACCAGGTTGGGGGGCCTACAATGAGCAGTTCTTC.

This clonotype was counted many times. This chain uses TRBV7-9 with TRBJ2-3, with D maybe TRBD2 (5 bases). Germline values: CDR1 SEHNR, CDR2 FQNEAQ (reference sequence). With 5 bases removed from V and 4 bases from J, the gap between germline ends came to 19 bases. There are 16 residues in the CDR3. The CDR3, as DNA: TGTGCCAGCAGCCCAAGACGGGGTTTGGGTCCAGATACGCAGTATTTT. Its translation is CASSPRRGLGPDTQYF.

This clonotype came up many times. The chain employs TRBV28 and TRBJ2-1; D gene ambiguous. Trimming removed 6 bases at V and 8 bases at J, with 14 bases between. The CDR3 runs 13 residues. Germline V lookup: CDR1 MDHEN, CDR2 SYDVKM. The CDR3 loop reads CASRSGFSDEQFF. For the CDR3, the DNA is TGTGCCAGCAGATCTGGTTTTTCCGATGAGCAGTTCTTC.

As for this clonotype: A read error may explain this, as a much larger clone is one base away. CDR3 DNA sequence: TGCGCCAGCAGCCACGACGGGCAGGAGATCCCCTACGAGCAGTACTTC. This encodes CASSHDGQEIPYEQYF. V gene TRBV4-1 combines with J gene TRBJ2-7; D gene unclear. V lost 3 bases and J 2 bases, leaving 17 bases between the germline ends. Germline V gene lookup returns CDR1 MGHRA and CDR2 YSYEKL. This CDR3 region has 16 residues.

V usage is TRBV6-5 and J usage is TRBJ2-5; D remains unclear. This CDR3 contains 11 residues. Germline V gene sequence: CDR1 MNHEY, CDR2 SVGAGI. Trimming cost V 6 bases and J 5 bases, with 7 bases left between them. The CDR3 sequence: CASRSWETQYF. The CDR3 region has the DNA TGTGCCAGCAGGTCGTGGGAGACCCAGTACTTC.

Here the CDR3 reads CASSLSGTGDFYGYTF. For the CDR3, the DNA is TGTGCCAGCAGCTTATCCGGGACAGGCGATTTCTATGGCTACACCTTC. The chain carries TRBV2 and TRBJ1-2; 8 bases map to TRBD1. V was clipped by 6 bases and J by 4 bases; unmatched bases: 13. The CDR3 runs to 16 residues. Germline V gives CDR1 SNHLY, CDR2 FYNNEI.

V and J are TRBV5-4 and TRBJ2-3; 8 bases align to TRBD1. Losses at the gene ends were 4 bases for V and 2 bases for J; bases not matched to a gene: 9. The CDR3 sequence is 16 residues long. Per the germline V gene, CDR1 is SGHNT and CDR2 is YYREEE (reference sequence). The CDR3 is CASSPWTGTDTDTQYF. CDR3 nucleotides: TGTGCCAGCAGCCCATGGACAGGGACAGACACAGATACGCAGTATTTT.

In this sample, this clonotype turned up many times. The chain links TRBV28 to TRBJ2-7, with D possibly matching TRBD2 (6 bases). The CDR3 consists of 15 residues. V was pared by 1 base and J by 2 bases, with 12 bases between. Germline CDR1 MDHEN, CDR2 SYDVKM. CDR3 protein: CASSLYRGKAYEQYF. In DNA form, the CDR3 reads TGTGCCAGCAGTTTATACCGGGGGAAGGCCTACGAGCAGTACTTC.

Ten or more counts support this clonotype. The rearrangement joins TRBV19 to TRBJ2-2, with D unresolved. Germline V gene sequence: CDR1 LNHDA, CDR2 SQIVND (reference sequence). V lost 3 bases and J 5 bases, leaving 13 bases between the germline ends. This CDR3 has 15 amino acids. The CDR3 DNA reads TGTGCCAGTAGTATGGGCCGAACAGAGACCGGGGAGCTGTTTTTT. It specifies CASSMGRTETGELFF. The full variable domain, its missing parts supplied by reference TRBV19 and TRBJ2-2, is DGGITQSPKYLFRKEGQNVTLSCEQNLNHDAMYWYRQDPGQGLRLIYYSQIVNDFQKGDIAEGYSVSREKKESFPLTVTSAQKNPTAFYLCASSMGRTETGELFFGEGSRLTVL.

This clonotype was detected ten times or more. The gene calls are TRBV2 and TRBJ2-3, with 9 bases lining up with TRBD1. Germline assignment: CDR1 SNHLY and CDR2 FYNNEI. The CDR3 runs to 15 residues. Trimming removed 2 bases from V and 1 base from J; junction bases left unmatched: 1. The CDR3 sequence: CASSERTGGTDTQYF. The CDR3 region has the DNA TGTGCCAGCAGTGAAAGGACAGGGGGCACAGATACGCAGTATTTT.